Described below is a single TCR beta chain sequence and its context. Its antigen is unidentified. CDR3 length: 13 amino acids. The ends lost 4 bases at V and 9 bases at J; junction bases unmatched: 4. The germline V gene encodes CDR1 SNHLY and CDR2 FYNNEI. This record comes from a study of radiotherapy plus CTLA-4 blockade in lung cancer. Study-level background: Objective responses were seen in roughly 20% of patients, disease control in more than 30%. Regarding the study as a whole: Among reported predictors of response, early blood T cell clone dynamics with interferon-beta performed best. In blood, tumor-derived TCR clones expanded after radiotherapy plus ipilimumab.

It was focal radiation plus CTLA-4 blockade with ipilimumab that patients with chemo-refractory metastatic non-small-cell lung cancer received. Clones were sequenced by immunoSEQ multiplex PCR, and TCRdb holds only the in-frame ones, with some missing. The sample lists 45,000 to 55,000 clones, around nine tenths occurring once. The starting material was peripheral blood, obtained from a patient treated with radiotherapy plus ipilimumab. The receptor was derived from a human donor with non-small cell lung cancer that progressed on radiotherapy plus ipilimumab. Some clones in this sample may be carry-over from other donors' samples. V gene TRBV2 combines with J gene TRBJ1-4, with 8 bases fitting TRBD1. CDR3 bases: TGTGCCAGCAGTGGGGACAGGTTCAAAAAACTGTTTTTT. Protein product: CASSGDRFKKLFF.